Listed here are 13 T cell receptor beta chains from one sample, sequenced in a study of blood T cell repertoires in COVID-19. Clones were sequenced by immunoSEQ multiplex PCR, and TCRdb holds only the in-frame ones, with some missing. This table has a few hundred thousand clones, roughly 86% appearing once. Sequencing was done on a sample of peripheral blood. The receptors here all came from a man aged 35-49 years who had recovered from COVID-19.

The chain carries TRBV23-1 and TRBJ2-3, with 13 positions matching TRBD2. TRBV23-1 qualifies as an ORF whose function is uncertain. There are 15 residues in the CDR3. Trimming removed 7 bases from V and 3 bases from J; junction bases left unmatched: 4. The CDR3 protein is CASNGLAGETDTQYF. The CDR3 DNA follows: TGCGCCAGCAACGGACTAGCGGGAGAAACAGATACGCAGTATTTT.

The CDR3 coding sequence is TGTGCCAGCAGCCCCCTGATCGGGGCAGGGGCAGACTTCTACTTC. Translation: CASSPLIGAGADFYF. The chain recombines TRBV7-9 with TRBJ2-7, with a weak D call TRBD1 (6 bases). Germline V gives CDR1 SEHNR, CDR2 FQNEAQ (reference sequence). The CDR3 is 15 residues long. V gave up 5 bases and J gave up 13 bases, with 27 bases separating them.

The gene calls are TRBV19 and TRBJ2-1, with 9 nucleotides matching TRBD2. CDR3 length: 17 amino acids. Germline V gene data show CDR1 as LNHDA and CDR2 as SQIVND (reference sequence). Trimming removed 10 bases from V and 0 bases from J; junction bases left unmatched: 13. The CDR3 spells CATRKGASGASYNEQFF. CDR3 sequence (DNA): TGTGCCACCAGAAAGGGGGCTAGCGGGGCCTCCTACAATGAGCAGTTCTTC. The full variable domain, completed using reference TRBV19 and TRBJ2-1, is DGGITQSPKYLFRKEGQNVTLSCEQNLNHDAMYWYRQDPGQGLRLIYYSQIVNDFQKGDIAEGYSVSREKKESFPLTVTSAQKNPTAFYLCATRKGASGASYNEQFFGPGTRLTVL.

Worth noting for this clone: This may be a read error, as it is one base from a much larger clone. The same CDR3 is also encoded by other DNA sequences in this sample. The CDR3 reads CAIGEGTGAYEQYF. As DNA, the CDR3 is TGTGCTATCGGGGAGGGGACAGGAGCCTACGAGCAGTACTTC. This chain links TRBV27 with TRBJ2-7; D possibly corresponds to TRBD1 (8 bases). The CDR3 extends over 14 amino acids. The germline gives CDR1 MNHEY, CDR2 SMNVEV (reference sequence).

The chain has TRBV6-5 and TRBJ2-2; no clear D gene. This CDR3 region has 12 residues. Trimming pared 5 bases from V and 3 bases from J, leaving 4 bases between. Looked up from germline, CDR1 is MNHEY and CDR2 is SVGAGI. This chain's CDR3 is CASSQDTGELFF. The CDR3 DNA reads TGTGCCAGCAGTCAGGACACCGGGGAGCTGTTTTTT.

The rearrangement joins TRBV2 to TRBJ2-7; 7 bases match TRBD1. The germline V gene has CDR1 SNHLY and CDR2 FYNNEI. This CDR3 comprises 13 residues. With V trimmed by 8 bases and J by 3 bases, 7 bases remained unmatched. The CDR3 reads CASRTGQLYEQYF. CDR3 DNA sequence: TGTGCCAGCCGCACGGGACAGCTCTACGAGCAGTACTTC.

The rearrangement links TRBV7-2 to TRBJ1-1, with D possibly being TRBD1 (5 bases). Trimming cost V 4 bases and J 3 bases, with 21 bases left between them. The germline V gene has CDR1 SGHTA and CDR2 FQGNSA. The CDR3 totals 17 residues. The CDR3 spells CASSSVGGLRSHTEAFF. The CDR3 DNA reads TGTGCCAGCAGCTCCGTTGGGGGGTTAAGGTCGCACACTGAAGCTTTCTTT.

The genes are TRBV7-9 and TRBJ2-5, with 7 bases identical to TRBD2. Trimming cost V 5 bases and J 2 bases; bases outside gene matches: 5. The CDR3 spans 14 residues. CDR1 and CDR2 from the germline V gene are SEHNR and FQNEAQ (reference sequence). The CDR3 nucleotides read TGTGCCAGCAGCGCTCCGGGGGGACAAGAGACCCAGTACTTC. Protein: CASSAPGGQETQYF.

This clone came up once. The V call is TRBV13, the J call TRBJ2-1; 8 nucleotides match TRBD2. V trimming: 7 bases; J trimming: 1 base; junction bases outside the gene matches: 12. CDR3 length: 17 amino acids. CDR1 is PRHDT and CDR2 is FYEKMQ in the germline V gene (reference sequence). The CDR3 here is CASTQFGRGESYNEQFF. In DNA form, the CDR3 reads TGTGCCAGCACCCAGTTCGGGCGGGGGGAATCCTACAATGAGCAGTTCTTC.

The rearrangement joins TRBV5-8 to TRBJ1-4; TRBD1 agrees at 8 bases. This CDR3 has 16 amino acids. The V gene's germline CDR1 is SGHTS and CDR2 YDEGEE. J lost 5 bases, V lost 4 bases, and 10 bases had no gene match. CDR3 bases: TGTGCCAGCAGCCTAGGACAGGGCGTTGAAAATGAAAAACTGTTTTTT. Translated, it gives CASSLGQGVENEKLFF.

The gene calls are TRBV6-5 and TRBJ1-2; 12 positions agree with TRBD1. The V segment lost 5 bases and the J segment 8 bases; nucleotides outside the gene matches: 9. Germline loops: CDR1 MNHEY, CDR2 SVGAGI. The CDR3 sequence is 15 residues long. The CDR3 nucleotides are TGTGCCAGCAGTACCCTCACCGGGACAGGGGGCGGCTACACCTTC. This translates into CASSTLTGTGGGYTF.

The sample holds one count of this clone. This chain uses TRBV27 with TRBJ1-4; D unclear. V lost 1 base, J lost 6 bases, and 12 bases lay in between. Germline values: CDR1 MNHEY, CDR2 SMNVEV (reference sequence). This CDR3 region has 15 residues. CDR3 in amino acids: CASSLFGEADEKLFF. CDR3 in DNA: TGTGCCAGCAGTTTATTCGGGGAGGCGGATGAAAAACTGTTTTTT.

This clone appeared once. V is TRBV4-3 and J is TRBJ1-1; no definite D call. CDR3 length: 14 residues. Germline loops: CDR1 LGHNA, CDR2 YSLEER. The germline V and J ends were trimmed by 4 bases and 6 bases, with 15 bases remaining between them. The CDR3 nucleotides are TGCGCCAGCAGCCCGGGAGGTTTGCGCGCTGAAGCTTTCTTT. Protein sequence: CASSPGGLRAEAFF.